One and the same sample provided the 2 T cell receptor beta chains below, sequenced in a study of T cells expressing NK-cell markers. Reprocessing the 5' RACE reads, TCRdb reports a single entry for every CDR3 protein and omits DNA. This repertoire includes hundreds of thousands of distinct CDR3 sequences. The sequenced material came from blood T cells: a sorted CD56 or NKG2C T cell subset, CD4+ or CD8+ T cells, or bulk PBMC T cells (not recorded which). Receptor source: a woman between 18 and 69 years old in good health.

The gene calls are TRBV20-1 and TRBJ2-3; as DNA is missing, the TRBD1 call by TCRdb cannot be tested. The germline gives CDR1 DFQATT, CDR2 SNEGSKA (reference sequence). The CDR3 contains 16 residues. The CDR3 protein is CSAEAGGRQNTDTQYF.

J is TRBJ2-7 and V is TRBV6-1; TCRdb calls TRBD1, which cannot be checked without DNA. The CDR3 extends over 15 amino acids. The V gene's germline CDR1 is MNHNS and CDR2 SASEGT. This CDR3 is CASTPGTVDSYEQYF.